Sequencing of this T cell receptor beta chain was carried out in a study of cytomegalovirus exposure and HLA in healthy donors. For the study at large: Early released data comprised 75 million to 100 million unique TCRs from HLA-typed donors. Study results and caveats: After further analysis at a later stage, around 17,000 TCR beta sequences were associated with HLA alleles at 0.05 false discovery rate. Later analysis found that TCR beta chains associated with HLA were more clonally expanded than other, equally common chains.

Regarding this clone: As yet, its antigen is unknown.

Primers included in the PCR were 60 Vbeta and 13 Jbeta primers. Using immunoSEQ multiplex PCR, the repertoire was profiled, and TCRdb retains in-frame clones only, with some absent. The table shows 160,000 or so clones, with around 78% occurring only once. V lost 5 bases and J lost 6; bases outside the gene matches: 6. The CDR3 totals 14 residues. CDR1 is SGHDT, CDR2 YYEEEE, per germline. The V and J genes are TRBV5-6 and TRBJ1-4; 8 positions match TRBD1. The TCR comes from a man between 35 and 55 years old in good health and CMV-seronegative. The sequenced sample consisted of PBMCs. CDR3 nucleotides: TGTGCCAGCAGACGGACAGGGAGACATGAAAAACTGTTTTTT. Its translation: CASRRTGRHEKLFF.